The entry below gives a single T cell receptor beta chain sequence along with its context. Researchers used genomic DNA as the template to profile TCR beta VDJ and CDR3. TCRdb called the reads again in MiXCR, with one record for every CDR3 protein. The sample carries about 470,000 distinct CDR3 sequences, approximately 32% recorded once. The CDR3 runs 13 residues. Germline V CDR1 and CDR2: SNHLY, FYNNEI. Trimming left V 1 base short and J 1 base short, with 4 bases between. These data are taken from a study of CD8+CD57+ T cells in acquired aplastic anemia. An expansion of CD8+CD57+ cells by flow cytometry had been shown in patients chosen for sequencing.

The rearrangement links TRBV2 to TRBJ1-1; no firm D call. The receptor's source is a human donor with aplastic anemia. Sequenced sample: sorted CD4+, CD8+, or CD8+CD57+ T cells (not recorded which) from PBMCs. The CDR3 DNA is TGTGCCAGCAGTGAAGAACAGAACACTGAAGCTTTCTTT. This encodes CASSEEQNTEAFF.